These 3 T cell receptor beta chains were sequenced from one sample in a study of blood T cells in healthy people across ages. A J-beta primer mix and a sample-barcoded 5' primer were used in a second PCR of roughly 7 to 12 cycles. TCRdb fed the 5' RACE reads into MiXCR, producing one record per CDR3 protein. The data hold 600,000 or so distinct CDR3 sequences, with under 25% observed a single time. The sequenced sample was blood. The receptor source for this set is a man in his 70s in good health.

Remarks on this clonotype: A junction boundary mismatches the germline segment, possibly from a read error. The chain recombines TRBV4-2 with TRBJ2-5, with D possibly TRBD2 on 5 matching bases. The J call could be wrong; TRBJ2-1 is a better fit for the DNA end. Germline V gene data show CDR1 as LGHNA and CDR2 as YNFKEQ. This CDR3 region has 14 residues. CDR3 sequence reads: CACSQEKRSNEQFF. CDR3 DNA: TGTGCCTGCAGCCAAGAAAAGCGGAGCAATGAGCAGTTCTTC.

The chain has TRBV3-1 and TRBJ1-4; tentatively, D is TRBD1 (5 bases). The CDR3 is 15 amino acids. CDR1 LGHDT and CDR2 YNNKEL come from the germline V gene (reference sequence). The germline V and J ends were trimmed by 1 base and 7 bases, with 13 bases remaining between them. The CDR3 DNA is TGTGCCAGCAGCCAAGGGATCAGGGTCGGTGAAAAACTGTTTTTT. This sequence encodes CASSQGIRVGEKLFF.

The chain carries TRBV20-1 and TRBJ2-3; tentatively, D is TRBD2 (6 bases). The CDR3 is 10 residues long. CDR1 and CDR2 from the germline V gene are DFQATT and SNEGSKA (reference sequence). The CDR3 DNA reads as TGCAGCGTTTCGGAGGGAGCGCAGTATTTT. Translated, it gives CSVSEGAQYF.